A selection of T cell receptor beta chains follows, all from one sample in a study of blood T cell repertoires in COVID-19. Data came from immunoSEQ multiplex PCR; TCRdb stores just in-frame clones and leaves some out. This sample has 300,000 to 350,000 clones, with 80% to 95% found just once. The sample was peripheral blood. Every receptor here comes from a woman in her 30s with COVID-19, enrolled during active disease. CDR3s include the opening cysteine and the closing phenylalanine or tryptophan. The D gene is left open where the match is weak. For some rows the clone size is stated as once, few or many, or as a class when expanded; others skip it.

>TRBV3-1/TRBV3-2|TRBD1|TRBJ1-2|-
CASSHPGTGDYGYTF
TGTGCCAGCAGCCACCCTGGGACAGGGGACTATGGCTACACCTTC
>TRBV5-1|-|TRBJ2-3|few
CASSLSTGSDTQYF
TGCGCCAGCAGCTTGTCTACAGGGTCAGATACGCAGTATTTT
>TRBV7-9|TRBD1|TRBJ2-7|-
CASSTGQGGGRSYEQYF
TGTGCCAGCAGCACGGGACAGGGTGGCGGGAGATCCTACGAGCAGTACTTC
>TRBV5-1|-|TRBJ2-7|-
CASSFQVSYEQYF
TGCGCCAGCAGCTTCCAGGTCTCCTACGAGCAGTACTTC
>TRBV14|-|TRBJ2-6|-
CASSHFLSGANVLTF
TGTGCCAGCAGCCACTTCCTCTCTGGGGCCAACGTCCTGACTTTC
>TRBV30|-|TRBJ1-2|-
CAWSPPGGVVYGYTF
TGTGCCTGGAGCCCCCCGGGGGGAGTAGTCTATGGCTACACCTTC
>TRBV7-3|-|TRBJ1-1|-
CASRQGLNTEAFF
TGTGCCAGCAGGCAGGGATTGAACACTGAAGCTTTCTTT
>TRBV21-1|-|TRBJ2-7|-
CASSKSMGRGKQYF
TGTGCCAGCAGCAAATCAATGGGGAGGGGAAAGCAGTACTTC
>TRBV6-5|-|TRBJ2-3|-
CASSSGGTTDTQYF
TGTGCCAGCAGTTCTGGGGGGACCACAGATACGCAGTATTTT
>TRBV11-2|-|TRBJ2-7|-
CASSLRSPEQYF
TGTGCCAGCAGCTTGAGATCCCCCGAGCAGTACTTC
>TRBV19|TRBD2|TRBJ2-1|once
CASSMSGMSSYNEQFF
TGTGCCAGTAGTATGAGCGGGATGAGCTCCTACAATGAGCAGTTCTTC
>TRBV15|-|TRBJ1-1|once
CATSRDRTDSEAFF
TGTGCCACCAGCAGAGATCGGACAGATTCTGAAGCTTTCTTT
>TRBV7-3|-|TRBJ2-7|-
CASSSGGRPQQYF
TGTGCCAGCAGCTCGGGTGGTCGGCCTCAGCAGTACTTC
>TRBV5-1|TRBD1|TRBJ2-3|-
CASSLGQGSDTQYF
TGCGCCAGCAGCTTGGGACAGGGCAGTGATACGCAGTATTTT
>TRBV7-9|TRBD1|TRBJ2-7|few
CASSPGTGDYEQYF
TGTGCCAGCAGCCCGGGGACAGGGGACTACGAGCAGTACTTC
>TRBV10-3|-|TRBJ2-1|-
CAIQDVYNEQFF
TGTGCCATACAGGACGTTTACAATGAGCAGTTCTTC
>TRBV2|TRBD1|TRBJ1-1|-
CARRQGYRNTEAFF
TGTGCCAGGCGACAGGGATATCGCAACACTGAAGCTTTCTTT
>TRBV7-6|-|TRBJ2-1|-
CASSLRENEQFF
TGTGCCAGCAGCTTACGGGAAAATGAGCAGTTCTTC
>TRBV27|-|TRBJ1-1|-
CASSFAGEAFF
TGTGCCAGCAGTTTCGCAGGTGAAGCTTTCTTT
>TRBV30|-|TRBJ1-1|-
CAWSSFTEAFF
TGTGCCTGGAGTAGCTTCACTGAAGCTTTCTTT
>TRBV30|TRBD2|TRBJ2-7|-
CAGSVRIRAGTSVSYEQYF
TGTGCCGGGAGTGTACGGATCAGGGCGGGGACTAGCGTTTCCTACGAGCAGTACTTC
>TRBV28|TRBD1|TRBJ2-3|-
CASSPSTGLFGTDTQYF
TGTGCCAGCAGTCCCTCGACAGGGCTGTTCGGCACAGATACGCAGTATTTT
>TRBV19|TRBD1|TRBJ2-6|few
CASSRQGSGANVLTF
TGTGCCAGTAGTAGACAGGGTTCTGGGGCCAACGTCCTGACTTTC
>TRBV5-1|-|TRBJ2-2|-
CASSYRLSGTGELFF
TGCGCCAGCAGCTACCGACTGTCGGGCACCGGGGAGCTGTTTTTT
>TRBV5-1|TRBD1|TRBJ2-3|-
CASSRRTGGGGTDTQYF
TGCGCCAGCAGCCGACGGACAGGGGGCGGAGGCACAGATACGCAGTATTTT
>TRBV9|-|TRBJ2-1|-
CASSPGVRAYNEQFF
TGTGCCAGCAGCCCCGGAGTCCGCGCCTACAATGAGCAGTTCTTC
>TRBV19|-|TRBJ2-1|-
CASSIDSYNEQFF
TGTGCCAGTAGTATCGACAGCTACAATGAGCAGTTCTTC
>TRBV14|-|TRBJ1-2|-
CASSQDWRYGYTF
TGTGCCAGCAGCCAAGATTGGCGGTATGGCTACACCTTC
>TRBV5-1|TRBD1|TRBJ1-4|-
CASSLRGQGATNEKLFF
TGCGCCAGCAGCTTGCGGGGACAGGGGGCAACTAATGAAAAACTGTTTTTT
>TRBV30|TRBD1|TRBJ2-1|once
CAGQGLSYNEQFF
TGTGCCGGACAGGGGCTGTCCTACAATGAGCAGTTCTTC
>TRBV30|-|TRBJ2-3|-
CAWSRQRITDTQYF
TGTGCCTGGAGTCGTCAGCGGATCACAGATACGCAGTATTTT
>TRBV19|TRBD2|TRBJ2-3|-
CASFSGSGTDTQYF
TGTGCCAGTTTTAGCGGGAGTGGCACAGATACGCAGTATTTT
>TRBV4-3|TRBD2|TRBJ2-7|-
CASSHGLVSYEQYF
TGCGCCAGCAGCCACGGACTAGTTTCCTACGAGCAGTACTTC
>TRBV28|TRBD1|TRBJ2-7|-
CASTDSGQGEPYEQYF
TGTGCCAGCACCGATTCGGGACAGGGGGAACCCTACGAGCAGTACTTC